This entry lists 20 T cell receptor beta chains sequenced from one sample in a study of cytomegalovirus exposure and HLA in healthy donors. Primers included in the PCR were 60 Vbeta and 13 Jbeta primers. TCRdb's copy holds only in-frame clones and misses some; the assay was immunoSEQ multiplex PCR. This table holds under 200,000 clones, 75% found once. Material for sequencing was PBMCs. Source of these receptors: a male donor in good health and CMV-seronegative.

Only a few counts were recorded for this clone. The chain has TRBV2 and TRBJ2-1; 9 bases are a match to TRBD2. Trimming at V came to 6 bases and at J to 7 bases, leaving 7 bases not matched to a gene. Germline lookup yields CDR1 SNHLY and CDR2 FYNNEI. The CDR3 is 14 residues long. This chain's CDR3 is CASRGTSQGNEQFF. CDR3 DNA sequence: TGTGCCAGCAGGGGGACTAGCCAGGGGAATGAGCAGTTCTTC.

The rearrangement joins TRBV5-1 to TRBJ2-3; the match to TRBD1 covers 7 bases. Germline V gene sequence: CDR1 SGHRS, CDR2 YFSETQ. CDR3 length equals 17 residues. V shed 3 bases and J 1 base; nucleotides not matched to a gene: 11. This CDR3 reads CASSSASSGTGTDTQYF. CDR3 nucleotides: TGCGCCAGCAGCTCGGCCTCATCCGGGACAGGCACAGATACGCAGTATTTT. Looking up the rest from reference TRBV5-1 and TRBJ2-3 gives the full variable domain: KAGVTQTPRYLIKTRGQQVTLSCSPISGHRSVSWYQQTPGQGLQFLFEYFSETQRNKGNFPGRFSGRQFSNSRSEMNVSTLELGDSALYLCASSSASSGTGTDTQYFGPGTRLTVL.

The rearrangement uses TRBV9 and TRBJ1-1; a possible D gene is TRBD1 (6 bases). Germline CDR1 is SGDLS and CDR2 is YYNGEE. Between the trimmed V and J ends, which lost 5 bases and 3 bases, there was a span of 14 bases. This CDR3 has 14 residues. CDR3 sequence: CASSVQGGDTEAFF. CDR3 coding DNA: TGTGCCAGCAGTGTACAGGGAGGGGACACTGAAGCTTTCTTT.

Here the CDR3 reads CAISIRRAKALSSSSGNTIYF. CDR3 sequence (DNA): TGTGCCATCAGTATCCGGAGAGCAAAGGCCCTTAGTTCGAGCTCTGGAAACACCATATATTTT. The rearrangement links TRBV10-3 to TRBJ1-3; D call uncertain. The V and J ends lost 5 bases and 0 bases respectively, with 29 bases between them. The CDR3 sequence is 21 residues long. Germline CDR1 reads ENHRY; CDR2 reads SYGVKD.

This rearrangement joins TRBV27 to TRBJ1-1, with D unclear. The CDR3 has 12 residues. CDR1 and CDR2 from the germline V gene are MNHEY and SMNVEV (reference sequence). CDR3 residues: CTPPPENTEAFF. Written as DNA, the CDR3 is TGTACCCCCCCACCAGAGAACACTGAAGCTTTCTTT.

The CDR3 DNA reads TGTGCCAGCAGTGACTCGAAGACTAGCCCAATAAGTGAGCAGTTCTTC. Its translation: CASSDSKTSPISEQFF. The genes are TRBV6-4 and TRBJ2-1; TRBD2 agrees at 7 bases. CDR3 length: 16 residues. Germline CDR1 MRHNA, CDR2 SNTAGT. V dropped 0 bases and J dropped 9; count of bases not matched to a gene: 11.

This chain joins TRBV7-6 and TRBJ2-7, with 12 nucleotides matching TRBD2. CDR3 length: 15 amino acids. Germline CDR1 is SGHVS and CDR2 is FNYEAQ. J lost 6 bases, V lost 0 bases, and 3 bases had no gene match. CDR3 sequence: CASSLATSGRTEQYF. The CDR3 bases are TGTGCCAGCAGCTTAGCGACTAGCGGGAGAACCGAGCAGTACTTC. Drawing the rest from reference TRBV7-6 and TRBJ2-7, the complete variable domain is GAGVSQSPRYKVTKRGQDVALRCDPISGHVSLYWYRQALGQGPEFLTYFNYEAQQDKSGLPNDRFSAERPEGSISTLTIQRTEQRDSAMYRCASSLATSGRTEQYFGPGTRLTVT.

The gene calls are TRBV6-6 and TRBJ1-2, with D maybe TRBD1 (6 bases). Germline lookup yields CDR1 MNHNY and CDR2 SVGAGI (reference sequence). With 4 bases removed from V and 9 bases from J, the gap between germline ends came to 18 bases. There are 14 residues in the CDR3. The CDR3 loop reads CASSSGHSTTSYTF. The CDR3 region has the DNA TGTGCCAGCAGTTCGGGACACTCCACCACTAGCTACACCTTC.

This chain's CDR3 is CASSPEEGNTEAFF. The CDR3 DNA reads as TGCGCCAGCAGCCCGGAGGAGGGGAACACTGAAGCTTTCTTT. V usage is TRBV5-1 and J usage is TRBJ1-1; D unresolved. The CDR3 has 14 residues. Trimming shortened V by 4 bases and J by 1 base, and 11 bases separated the two germline ends. Germline CDR1 SGHRS, CDR2 YFSETQ.

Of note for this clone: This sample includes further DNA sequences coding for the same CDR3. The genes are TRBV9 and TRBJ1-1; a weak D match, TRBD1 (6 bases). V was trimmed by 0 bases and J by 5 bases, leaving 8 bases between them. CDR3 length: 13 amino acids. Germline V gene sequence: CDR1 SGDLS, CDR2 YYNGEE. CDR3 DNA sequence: TGTGCCAGCAGCGTAGGGGGGCGGACTGAAGCTTTCTTT. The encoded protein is CASSVGGRTEAFF.

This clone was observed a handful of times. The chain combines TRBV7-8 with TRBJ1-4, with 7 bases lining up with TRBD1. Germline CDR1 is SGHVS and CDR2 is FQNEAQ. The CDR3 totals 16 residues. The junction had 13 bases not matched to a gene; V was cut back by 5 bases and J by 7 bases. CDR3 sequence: CASSHLTGADGEKLFF. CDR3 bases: TGTGCCAGCAGCCACCTTACAGGGGCGGATGGTGAAAAACTGTTTTTT.

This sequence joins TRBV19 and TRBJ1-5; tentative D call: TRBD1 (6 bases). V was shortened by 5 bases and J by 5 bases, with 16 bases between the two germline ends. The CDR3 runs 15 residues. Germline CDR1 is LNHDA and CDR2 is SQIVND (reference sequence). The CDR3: CASSLGALGYQPQHF. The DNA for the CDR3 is TGTGCCAGTAGTTTGGGGGCATTAGGTTATCAGCCCCAGCATTTT.

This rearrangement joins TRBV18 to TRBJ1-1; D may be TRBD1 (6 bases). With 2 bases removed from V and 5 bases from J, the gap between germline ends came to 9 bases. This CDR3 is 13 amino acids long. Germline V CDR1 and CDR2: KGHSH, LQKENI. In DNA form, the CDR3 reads TGTGCCAGCTCACCAGCAGGGGATACTGAAGCTTTCTTT. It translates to CASSPAGDTEAFF.

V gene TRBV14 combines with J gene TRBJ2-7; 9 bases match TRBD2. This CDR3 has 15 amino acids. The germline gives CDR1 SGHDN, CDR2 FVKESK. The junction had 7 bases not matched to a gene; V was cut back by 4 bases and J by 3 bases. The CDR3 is CASSPLAGALYEQYF. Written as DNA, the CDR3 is TGTGCCAGCAGCCCGTTAGCGGGAGCCCTCTACGAGCAGTACTTC.

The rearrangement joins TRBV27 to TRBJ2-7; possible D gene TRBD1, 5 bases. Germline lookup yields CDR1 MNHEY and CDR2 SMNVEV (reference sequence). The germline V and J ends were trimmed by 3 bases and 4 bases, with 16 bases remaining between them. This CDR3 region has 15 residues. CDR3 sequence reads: CASSLVSGRRYEQYF. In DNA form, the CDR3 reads TGTGCCAGCAGTTTGGTCTCAGGGCGTCGATACGAGCAGTACTTC.

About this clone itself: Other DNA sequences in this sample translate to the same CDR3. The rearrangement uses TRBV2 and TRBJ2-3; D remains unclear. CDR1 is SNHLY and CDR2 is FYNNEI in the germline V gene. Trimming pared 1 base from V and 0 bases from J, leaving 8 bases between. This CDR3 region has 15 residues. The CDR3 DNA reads TGTGCCAGCAGTGAAGGCGTCCTTAGCACAGATACGCAGTATTTT. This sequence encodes CASSEGVLSTDTQYF.

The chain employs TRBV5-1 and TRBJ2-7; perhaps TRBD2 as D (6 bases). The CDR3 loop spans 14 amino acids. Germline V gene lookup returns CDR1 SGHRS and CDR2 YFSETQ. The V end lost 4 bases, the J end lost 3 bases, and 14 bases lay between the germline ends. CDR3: CASSAPSAVYEQYF. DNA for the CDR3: TGCGCCAGCAGCGCCCCTAGCGCGGTCTACGAGCAGTACTTC.

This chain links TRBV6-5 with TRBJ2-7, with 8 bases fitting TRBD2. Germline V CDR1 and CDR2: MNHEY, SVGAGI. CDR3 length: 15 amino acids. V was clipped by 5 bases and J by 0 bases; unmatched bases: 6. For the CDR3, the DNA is TGTGCCAGCAGTCTGACCGGGACTAGCTCCTACGAGCAGTACTTC. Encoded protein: CASSLTGTSSYEQYF.

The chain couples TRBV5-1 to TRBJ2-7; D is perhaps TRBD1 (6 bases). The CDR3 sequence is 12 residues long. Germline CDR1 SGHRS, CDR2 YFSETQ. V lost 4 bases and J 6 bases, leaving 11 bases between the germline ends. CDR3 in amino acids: CASSLQGIEQYF. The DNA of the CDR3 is TGCGCCAGCAGCCTACAGGGAATCGAGCAGTACTTC.

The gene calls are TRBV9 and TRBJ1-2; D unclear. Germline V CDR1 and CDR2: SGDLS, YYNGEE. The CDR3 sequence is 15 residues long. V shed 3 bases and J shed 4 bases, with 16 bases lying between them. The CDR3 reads CASSADPAGSYGYTF. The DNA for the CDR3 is TGTGCCAGCAGCGCCGATCCCGCAGGCAGCTATGGCTACACCTTC. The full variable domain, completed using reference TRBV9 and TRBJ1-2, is DSGVTQTPKHLITATGQRVTLRCSPRSGDLSVYWYQQSLDQGLQFLIQYYNGEERAKGNILERFSAQQFPDLHSELNLSSLELGDSALYFCASSADPAGSYGYTFGSGTRLTVV.